What follows are 11 T cell receptor beta chains derived from one specimen sequenced in a study of T cells after yellow fever vaccination. A single record per CDR3 protein comes from TCRdb applying MiXCR to the 5' RACE reads. The sample has 300,000 to 400,000 distinct CDR3 sequences, 8.5% to 9% seen once. This material consisted of PBMCs, taken on the day of the first yellow fever vaccination. Receptor source: a man between 18 and 29 years old who received the YFV17D yellow fever vaccine.

This clonotype was counted only a few times. The V gene is TRBV10-3, the J gene TRBJ1-2; 7 nucleotides agree with TRBD1. V shed 5 bases, J shed 8 bases, and the junction held 8 bases outside the gene matches. The CDR3 length is 13 residues. Germline V gene data show CDR1 as ENHRY and CDR2 as SYGVKD. The DNA of the CDR3 is TGTGCCATCAGTCCAGGACAGGAAAGCGGCTACACCTTC. It specifies CAISPGQESGYTF.

This clonotype has at least ten counts. The DNA of the CDR3 is TGTGCCAGCTTTGAAGCGGGGGGCTATTACAATGAGCAGTTCTTC. It specifies CASFEAGGYYNEQFF. V and J are TRBV7-2 and TRBJ2-1; TRBD2 aligns across 9 bases. Germline-derived CDR1 and CDR2 are SGHTA and FQGNSA. Trimming at V came to 8 bases and at J to 4 bases, leaving 9 bases not matched to a gene. There are 15 residues in the CDR3.

The CDR3: CASSLRQAPGNTEAFF. Written as DNA, the CDR3 is TGTGCCAGCAGCCTCCGCCAGGCCCCCGGGAACACTGAAGCTTTCTTT. This chain connects TRBV7-2 to TRBJ1-1; no firm D call. The CDR3 loop spans 16 amino acids. The ends were cut back, 5 bases at V and 1 base at J, with 17 bases in the middle. The V gene's germline CDR1 is SGHTA and CDR2 FQGNSA.

This clonotype was seen more than once but under ten times. The chain employs TRBV18 and TRBJ1-4; 10 nucleotides match TRBD1. Germline loops: CDR1 KGHSH, CDR2 LQKENI. The ends lost 2 bases at V and 1 base at J; junction bases unmatched: 4. The CDR3 spans 17 residues. The CDR3 here is CASSPFGQGVTNEKLFF. CDR3 DNA sequence: TGTGCCAGCTCACCATTCGGACAGGGGGTAACTAATGAAAAACTGTTTTTT.

The rearrangement joins TRBV4-1 to TRBJ1-1, with a possible D match to TRBD1 (5 bases). Trimming stripped 6 bases from V and 4 bases from J, with 15 bases between. This CDR3 has 14 residues. Germline CDR1 MGHRA, CDR2 YSYEKL. The CDR3: CASRRRGVGTEAFF. The CDR3 DNA sequence: TGCGCCAGCAGACGGAGAGGGGTGGGCACTGAAGCTTTCTTT.

This clonotype was found a few times. This chain uses TRBV10-3 with TRBJ2-2; the match to TRBD2 covers 12 bases. The CDR3 has 17 residues. V lost 10 bases and J lost 3; bases outside the gene matches: 12. Looked up from germline, CDR1 is ENHRY and CDR2 is SYGVKD. DNA for the CDR3: TGTGCCACCTGGAGGACTAGCGGGGTTTCGTACACCGGGGAGCTGTTTTTT. Its protein product is CATWRTSGVSYTGELFF.

The rearrangement links TRBV6-2 or TRBV6-3 to TRBJ2-4, with D possibly TRBD2 on 5 matching bases. The CDR3 sequence is 16 residues long. V lost 7 bases and J 5 bases, leaving 21 bases between the germline ends. Germline CDR1 MNHEY, CDR2 SVGEGT. The CDR3 DNA reads TGTGCCAGCACCCAGCAAGCCGGTGGGAGCCAAAACATTCAGTACTTC. Translation: CASTQQAGGSQNIQYF.

This clonotype was seen repeatedly, ten times or more. This chain links TRBV12-3 or TRBV12-4 with TRBJ1-2; possible D gene TRBD1, 6 bases. Trimming took 6 bases from V and 6 from J, leaving 17 bases between them. This CDR3 is built from 14 residues. The CDR3 bases are TGTGCCAGCAGACGGGGATCGGGGGCGGATGGCTACACCTTC. It specifies CASRRGSGADGYTF.

This clonotype has more than one count but fewer than ten. This sequence joins TRBV2 and TRBJ1-2, with TRBD1 as a possible D gene (5 bases). The CDR3 is made up of 12 amino acids. From germline, CDR1 is SNHLY and CDR2 FYNNEI. V lost 4 bases to trimming and J lost 7 bases, with 10 bases between them. Written as DNA, the CDR3 is TGTGCCAGCAGTGCCAGGGATGGTGGCTACACCTTC. Protein sequence: CASSARDGGYTF.

This clonotype was recorded at least ten times. The rearrangement joins TRBV18 to TRBJ2-4; 8 bases map to TRBD2. Unmatched junction bases numbered 6, after V lost 1 base and J lost 1 base. This CDR3 is built from 17 residues. Germline values: CDR1 KGHSH, CDR2 LQKENI. The DNA for the CDR3 is TGTGCCAGCTCACCACTCCGGAGCGGGGGTGCCAAAAACATTCAGTACTTC. Translated: CASSPLRSGGAKNIQYF.

This clonotype was detected a few times. The V gene is TRBV20-1, the J gene TRBJ1-5; TRBD1 agrees at 7 bases. V shed 3 bases and J 9 bases; nucleotides not matched to a gene: 14. The CDR3 runs 15 residues. Germline-derived CDR1 and CDR2 are DFQATT and SNEGSKA (reference sequence). The DNA for the CDR3 is TGCAGTGCTAGGGGACAGCCGGGAGGTTGGGGGCCCCAGCATTTT. Protein: CSARGQPGGWGPQHF.